The text below deals with one T cell receptor (beta chain). The data derive from a study of blood T cell repertoires in COVID-19. Study as a whole: Acute and convalescent COVID-19 specimens originated in the United States, Italy and Spain. T cells, B-cell-depleted T cells, or PBMCs provided the cDNA or gDNA that served as material.

Sequenced by immunoSEQ multiplex PCR; TCRdb stores in-frame clones only, minus some. Among under 25,000 clones listed, around nine tenths were seen once. V was trimmed by 3 bases and J by 10 bases, leaving 12 bases between them. The V gene's germline CDR1 is GTSNPN and CDR2 SVGIG (reference sequence). The CDR3 has 12 residues. The chain has TRBV30 and TRBJ1-4; D is perhaps TRBD1 (6 bases). Sequenced: peripheral blood. The sequence was obtained from a human donor in a cohort sampled during active COVID-19. The donor label of this sample is uncertain. In nucleotides, the CDR3 is TGTGCCTGGAGAGGACAGATAGGAAAACTGTTTTTT. Translation gives CAWRGQIGKLFF.